This entry is about one TCR beta chain. Trimming cost V 3 bases and J 0 bases, with 15 bases left between them. The CDR3 covers 17 residues. Germline loops: CDR1 MDHEN, CDR2 SYDVKM. This sample was included in a study of blood T cell repertoires in COVID-19. Clones were read by immunoSEQ multiplex PCR, and TCRdb kept only the in-frame ones, dropping some. This sample has 75,000 or so clones, with 84% found just once. The genes are TRBV28 and TRBJ1-5; possibly TRBD1 for D (6 bases). The TCR comes from a man between 50 and 59 years old with acute or convalescent COVID-19. The material sequenced was peripheral blood. The CDR3 loop is CASSLGTIEDSNQPQHF. As DNA, the CDR3 is TGTGCCAGCAGTTTGGGGACAATAGAAGATAGCAATCAGCCCCAGCATTTT.